Each of the 20 T cell receptor beta chains below was sequenced from the same sample in a study of shared clonotypes between healthy human individuals. The data were produced by immunoSEQ multiplex PCR, yet TCRdb's version contains in-frame clones alone and is incomplete. The table has under 600,000 clones, approximately 94% seen once. The sequencing input was naive CD4+ T cells sorted from blood. Subset: CD45RA+ positively selected. These receptors were taken from a woman in her twenties or thirties in good health.

The chain carries TRBV7-8 and TRBJ2-7; weak D call: TRBD2 (5 bases). CDR3 length equals 15 residues. V lost 4 bases and J lost 9, with 22 bases in between. Germline lookup yields CDR1 SGHVS and CDR2 FQNEAQ. The CDR3 DNA reads as TGTGCCAGCAGCTCAGGAGGTAGTGGGATTAAGCCGCAGTACTTC. Its protein product is CASSSGGSGIKPQYF.

The rearrangement links TRBV19 to TRBJ2-3, with 11 bases fitting TRBD2. CDR1 is LNHDA, CDR2 SQIVND, per germline (reference sequence). Trimming removed 5 bases from V and 3 bases from J; junction bases left unmatched: 10. The CDR3 sequence is 17 residues long. The CDR3 nucleotides read TGTGCCAGTAGTCTCGCCACCGGGACTAGCGGTACAGATACGCAGTATTTT. Translated: CASSLATGTSGTDTQYF.

V is TRBV4-2 and J is TRBJ2-1; D not resolved. The CDR3 consists of 18 residues. Germline V CDR1 and CDR2: LGHNA, YNFKEQ. V gave up 0 bases and J gave up 0 bases, with 15 bases separating them. The CDR3 here is CASSQDTRLLTSYNEQFF. The CDR3 coding sequence is TGTGCCAGCAGCCAAGATACCAGACTTCTTACCTCCTACAATGAGCAGTTCTTC.

The rearrangement links TRBV2 to TRBJ1-4; TRBD1 aligns across 8 bases. CDR3 length: 16 amino acids. Germline V lookup: CDR1 SNHLY, CDR2 FYNNEI. The trim removed 10 bases at V and 3 bases at J, leaving 13 bases unmatched. The CDR3 DNA is TGTGCCACCTGCCGGTTTGCGGGACAGGCTAATGAAAAACTGTTTTTT. This sequence encodes CATCRFAGQANEKLFF.

V gene TRBV19 combines with J gene TRBJ1-2; D is uncertain. Germline V CDR1 and CDR2: LNHDA, SQIVND (reference sequence). Trimming stripped 5 bases from V and 7 bases from J, with 20 bases between. The CDR3 length is 15 residues. CDR3 protein: CASSAKRNSPFGYTF. The CDR3 nucleotides read TGTGCCAGTAGTGCCAAGCGGAACAGCCCCTTTGGCTACACCTTC.

This chain links TRBV28 with TRBJ1-2; D gene uncertain. V was clipped by 5 bases and J by 8 bases, with 15 bases between them. From germline, CDR1 is MDHEN and CDR2 SYDVKM. The CDR3 length is 13 residues. CDR3 loop: CASSREEFGGYTF. DNA for the CDR3: TGTGCCAGCAGTCGGGAGGAGTTCGGAGGCTACACCTTC.

CDR3 in DNA: TGCGCCAGCAGCTTGGGGCAGGGAAATAGCAATCAGCCCCAGCATTTT. Translation gives CASSLGQGNSNQPQHF. The chain carries TRBV5-1 and TRBJ1-5; tentative D call: TRBD1 (5 bases). The germline V gene encodes CDR1 SGHRS and CDR2 YFSETQ. Deletions cut 0 bases from V and 0 bases from J, with 10 bases between. The CDR3 extends over 16 amino acids. The complete variable domain, with remaining parts taken from reference TRBV5-1 and TRBJ1-5, reads KAGVTQTPRYLIKTRGQQVTLSCSPISGHRSVSWYQQTPGQGLQFLFEYFSETQRNKGNFPGRFSGRQFSNSRSEMNVSTLELGDSALYLCASSLGQGNSNQPQHFGDGTRLSIL.

The rearrangement links TRBV19 to TRBJ1-4, with a tentative D call TRBD1 (5 bases). Germline V CDR1 and CDR2: LNHDA, SQIVND (reference sequence). With 5 bases removed from V and 4 bases from J, the gap between germline ends came to 14 bases. This CDR3 comprises 15 residues. CDR3 bases: TGTGCCAGTAGTCCCGCAGGGTTGGGTAATGAAAAACTGTTTTTT. Amino acids: CASSPAGLGNEKLFF.

As for this clone: Other nucleotide sequences in the sample specify the same CDR3. This rearrangement joins TRBV19 to TRBJ1-4; D unresolved. The CDR3 is 14 amino acids. Germline CDR1 and CDR2: LNHDA and SQIVND (reference sequence). V gave up 3 bases and J gave up 0 bases, with 5 bases separating them. The CDR3 protein is CASSISSTNEKLFF. DNA for the CDR3: TGTGCCAGTAGTATTTCGTCAACTAATGAAAAACTGTTTTTT.

This chain links TRBV15 with TRBJ2-3; D not resolved. In germline, CDR1 is LNHNV, CDR2 YYDKDF (reference sequence). The ends were cut back, 1 base at V and 2 bases at J, with 4 bases in the middle. The CDR3 is 13 residues long. The chain's CDR3 is CATSRGFTDTQYF. CDR3 sequence (DNA): TGTGCCACCAGCAGAGGCTTCACAGATACGCAGTATTTT.

J is TRBJ2-2 and V is TRBV7-2; 7 nucleotides agree with TRBD1. The CDR3 has 16 amino acids. Trimming took 5 bases from V and 6 from J; bases not matched to a gene: 12. Germline loops: CDR1 SGHTA, CDR2 FQGNSA. CDR3 bases: TGTGCCAGCAGCCTCCAGACAGGGTCCATTGCCGGGGAGCTGTTTTTT. Protein: CASSLQTGSIAGELFF.

The chain uses TRBV25-1 and TRBJ1-5; tentatively, D is TRBD1 (6 bases). The CDR3 length is 18 residues. CDR1 and CDR2 from the germline V gene are MGHDK and SYGVNS. Trimming shortened V by 6 bases and J by 0 bases, and 21 bases separated the two germline ends. The CDR3 bases are TGTGCCAGCAGGCCCCCAGGGGAACCGTATTATAGCAATCAGCCCCAGCATTTT. Its translation: CASRPPGEPYYSNQPQHF.

This clone has just a few counts. The chain combines TRBV15 with TRBJ1-5; 7 nucleotides agree with TRBD1. This CDR3 is built from 17 residues. Germline V gives CDR1 LNHNV, CDR2 YYDKDF (reference sequence). The trim removed 1 base at V and 5 bases at J, leaving 11 bases unmatched. The CDR3 nucleotides are TGTGCCACCAGCAGAGGAGGGACAGAGGGGGCCCATCAGCCCCAGCATTTT. Its translation: CATSRGGTEGAHQPQHF.

The chain joins TRBV19 to TRBJ1-4; TRBD1 might be the D (5 bases). Germline CDR1 is LNHDA and CDR2 is SQIVND (reference sequence). V dropped 6 bases and J dropped 5 bases, with 13 bases sitting between them. The CDR3 contains 14 residues. CDR3 DNA: TGTGCCAGTAGAGGGGAGTTACGAAATGAAAAACTGTTTTTT. It encodes CASRGELRNEKLFF.

This clone has only a few counts. This chain links TRBV5-1 with TRBJ2-1; 7 bases are a match to TRBD1. The CDR3 covers 16 residues. Germline V lookup: CDR1 SGHRS, CDR2 YFSETQ. J was trimmed by 0 bases and V by 4 bases; bases with no gene match: 7. The DNA of the CDR3 is TGCGCCAGCAGCCTAAGACAGGGAAGCTCCTACAATGAGCAGTTCTTC. Residues: CASSLRQGSSYNEQFF.

CDR3 protein: CASSPSSVTYEQYF. The CDR3 nucleotides are TGTGCCAGCTCACCATCCTCAGTCACCTACGAGCAGTACTTC. This rearrangement joins TRBV18 to TRBJ2-7; the D is unclear. The CDR3 is 14 residues long. The ends were cut back, 2 bases at V and 2 bases at J, with 10 bases in the middle. Per germline, CDR1 KGHSH and CDR2 LQKENI.

This clone was seen just once. The gene calls are TRBV4-1 and TRBJ2-1; D is uncertain. The CDR3 consists of 15 residues. The germline CDR1 and CDR2 sequences are MGHRA and YSYEKL. V dropped 0 bases and J dropped 3 bases, with 9 bases sitting between them. In DNA form, the CDR3 reads TGCGCCAGCAGCCAAGAGAGCAGGATCTACAATGAGCAGTTCTTC. Encoded protein: CASSQESRIYNEQFF.

The chain is built from TRBV18 and TRBJ1-5; 9 nucleotides agree with TRBD1. The length of the CDR3 is 19 residues. CDR1 KGHSH and CDR2 LQKENI come from the germline V gene. V shed 3 bases, J shed 2 bases, and the junction held 14 bases outside the gene matches. The CDR3 DNA is TGTGCCAGCTCACCCGTTCCGGGACAGGGATTGGGGGGCAATCAGCCCCAGCATTTT. This gives the protein CASSPVPGQGLGGNQPQHF.

This clone showed up just once. The V call is TRBV7-9, the J call TRBJ1-4; no reliable D call. The CDR3 sequence is 14 residues long. Between the trimmed V and J ends, which lost 3 bases and 2 bases, there was a span of 7 bases. Germline V gives CDR1 SEHNR, CDR2 FQNEAQ (reference sequence). CDR3 nucleotide sequence: TGTGCCAGCAGCTTGCTGGGGACTAATGAAAAACTGTTTTTT. Its translation is CASSLLGTNEKLFF.

V gene TRBV28 combines with J gene TRBJ2-5; unclear D gene. The length of the CDR3 is 14 residues. Germline V lookup: CDR1 MDHEN, CDR2 SYDVKM. V was pared by 3 bases and J by 0 bases, with 8 bases between. The CDR3 region is CASSFGRNQETQYF. CDR3 nucleotide sequence: TGTGCCAGCAGTTTTGGCAGGAACCAAGAGACCCAGTACTTC.